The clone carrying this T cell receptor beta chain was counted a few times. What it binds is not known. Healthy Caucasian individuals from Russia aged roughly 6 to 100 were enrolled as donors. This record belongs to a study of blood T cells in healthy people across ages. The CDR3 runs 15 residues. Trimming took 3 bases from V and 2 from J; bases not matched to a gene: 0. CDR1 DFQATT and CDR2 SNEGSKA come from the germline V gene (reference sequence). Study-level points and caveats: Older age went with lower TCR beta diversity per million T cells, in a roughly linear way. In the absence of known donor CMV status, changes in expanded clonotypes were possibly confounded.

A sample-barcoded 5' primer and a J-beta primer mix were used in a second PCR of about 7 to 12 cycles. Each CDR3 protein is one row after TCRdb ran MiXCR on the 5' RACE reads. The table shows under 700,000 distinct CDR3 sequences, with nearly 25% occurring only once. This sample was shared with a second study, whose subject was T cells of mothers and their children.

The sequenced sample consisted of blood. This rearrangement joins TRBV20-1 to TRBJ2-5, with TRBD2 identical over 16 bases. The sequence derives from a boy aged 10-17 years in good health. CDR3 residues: CSARGLAGGQETQYF. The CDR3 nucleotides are TGCAGTGCTAGGGGACTAGCGGGAGGGCAAGAGACCCAGTACTTC.